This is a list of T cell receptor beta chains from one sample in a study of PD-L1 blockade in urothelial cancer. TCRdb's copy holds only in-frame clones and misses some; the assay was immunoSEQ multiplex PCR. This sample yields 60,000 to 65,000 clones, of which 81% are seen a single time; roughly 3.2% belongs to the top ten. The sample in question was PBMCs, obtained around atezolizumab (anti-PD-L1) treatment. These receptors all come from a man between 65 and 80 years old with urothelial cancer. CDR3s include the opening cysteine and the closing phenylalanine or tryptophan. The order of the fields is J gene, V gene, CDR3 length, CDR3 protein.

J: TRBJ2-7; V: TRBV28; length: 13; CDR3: CASSLLGVYEQYF
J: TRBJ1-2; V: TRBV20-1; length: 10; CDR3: CSVDHGGYTF
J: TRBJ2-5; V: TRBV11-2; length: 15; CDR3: CASSLLAGTQETQYF
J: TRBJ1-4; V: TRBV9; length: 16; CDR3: CASTSSPEPNMGKLFF
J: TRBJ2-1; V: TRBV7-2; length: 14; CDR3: CASSLGQGGDEQFF
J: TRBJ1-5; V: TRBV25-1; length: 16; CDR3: CASSEGGRGGGQPQHF
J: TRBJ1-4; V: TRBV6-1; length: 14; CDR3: CASSEQGSNEKLFF
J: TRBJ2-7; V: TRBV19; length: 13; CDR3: CASSIGTNYEQYF
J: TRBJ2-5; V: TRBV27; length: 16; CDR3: CASSPWDRGSQETQYF
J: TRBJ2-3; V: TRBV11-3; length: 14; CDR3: CASSDLLDPDTQYF
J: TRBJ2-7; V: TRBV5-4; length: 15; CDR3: CASSLDLDRGNEQYF
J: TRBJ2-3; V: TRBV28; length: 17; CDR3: CASSPSGGLALEDTQYF
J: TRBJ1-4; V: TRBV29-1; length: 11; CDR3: CSVRLGEKLFF
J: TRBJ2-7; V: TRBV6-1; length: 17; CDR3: CASSEVGRGGPRYEQYF
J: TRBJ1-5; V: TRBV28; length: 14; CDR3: CASSPDLGGQPQHF
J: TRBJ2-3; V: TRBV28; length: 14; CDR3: CASMEGSGADTQYF
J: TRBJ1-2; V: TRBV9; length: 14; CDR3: CASSVTGGGYGYTF
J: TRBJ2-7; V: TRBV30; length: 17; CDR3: CAWSQGTSGAGAYEQYF
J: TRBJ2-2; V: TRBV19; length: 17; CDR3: CASSVETSGRPTGELFF
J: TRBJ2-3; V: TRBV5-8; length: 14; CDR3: CASSPGQSTDTQYF
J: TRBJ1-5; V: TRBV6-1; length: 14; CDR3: CASSEAGQRQPQHF
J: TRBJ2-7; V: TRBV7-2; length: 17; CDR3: CASSLVSSGEGTYEQYF
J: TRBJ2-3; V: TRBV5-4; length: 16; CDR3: CASSSRKGGSTDTQYF
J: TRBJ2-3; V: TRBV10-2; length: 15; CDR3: CASKASGSFADTQYF
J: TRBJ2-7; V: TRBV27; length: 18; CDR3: CASSLSGLAVVPSYEQYF
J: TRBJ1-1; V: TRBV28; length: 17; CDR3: CASSLPGQGALISEAFF
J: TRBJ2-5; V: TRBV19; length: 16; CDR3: CASSIVLAGSGETQYF
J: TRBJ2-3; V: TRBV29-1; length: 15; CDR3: CSVPAAGATQYTQYF
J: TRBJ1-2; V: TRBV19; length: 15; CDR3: CASSSGTGITQGYTF